Below, 2 T cell receptor beta chains from the same sample are listed, as sequenced in a study of monozygotic twins with inflammatory bowel disease. One entry per CDR3 protein, without DNA, is what TCRdb gives after re-calling the 5' RACE reads. Its table records about 160,000 distinct CDR3 sequences. The sequencing input was blood. The origin of the receptors is a human donor with ulcerative colitis or Crohn's disease, or a healthy co-twin of an affected twin (not recorded which).

The chain combines TRBV24-1 with TRBJ2-2. This CDR3 is 15 amino acids long. Germline V gene data show CDR1 as KGHDR and CDR2 as SFDVKD. The CDR3 sequence is CATEDWTANTGELFF.

The V call is TRBV20-1, the J call TRBJ1-5; TCRdb's D gene call, TRBD1, goes unchecked for lack of DNA. The CDR3 loop spans 13 amino acids. The germline V gene has CDR1 DFQATT and CDR2 SNEGSKA (reference sequence). This chain's CDR3 is CSARVTGAAAQHF.